These 6 T cell receptor beta chains originate from one sample sequenced in a study of blood T cell repertoires in COVID-19. TCRdb's copy holds only in-frame clones and misses some; the assay was immunoSEQ multiplex PCR. The sample holds around 300,000 clones, roughly 87% seen once. Sequencing input: peripheral blood. Source of these receptors: a man younger than 30 with active or convalescent COVID-19.

Only a few counts were recorded for this clone. The CDR3 loop is CASSPDPLGSGQPQHF. CDR3 DNA: TGTGCCAGCAGCCCAGATCCTCTCGGGAGCGGTCAGCCCCAGCATTTT. V usage is TRBV4-2 and J usage is TRBJ1-5; D unclear. V gave up 4 bases and J gave up 6 bases, with 19 bases separating them. CDR3 length equals 16 residues. CDR1 and CDR2 from the germline V gene are LGHNA and YNFKEQ.

This clone was observed a single time. The CDR3 DNA reads TGTGCCAGCAGCTTCCCCTACTTCCCCGGGACAGGGGACAGGGGGAGGGAAGCTTTCTTT. As protein: CASSFPYFPGTGDRGREAFF. This rearrangement joins TRBV21-1 to TRBJ1-1; the table gives TRBD1 as D, unverified against the DNA. TRBV21-1 is marked as a pseudogene. The CDR3 totals 20 residues.

This chain connects TRBV7-9 to TRBJ2-1; possibly TRBD1 for D (8 bases). This CDR3 has 16 amino acids. Germline V gene sequence: CDR1 SEHNR, CDR2 FQNEAQ (reference sequence). With 1 base removed from V and 7 bases from J, the gap between germline ends came to 17 bases. The CDR3 sequence: CASSLVGGQGGNEQFF. CDR3 coding DNA: TGTGCCAGCAGCTTAGTCGGTGGACAGGGAGGGAATGAGCAGTTCTTC.

The chain has TRBV4-1 and TRBJ1-1; TRBD1 aligns across 10 bases. The V segment lost 1 base and the J segment 5 bases; nucleotides outside the gene matches: 1. CDR1 and CDR2 (germline): MGHRA, YSYEKL. The CDR3 has 14 amino acids. The CDR3 is CASSQGQGATEAFF. CDR3 in DNA: TGCGCCAGCAGCCAAGGACAGGGGGCGACTGAAGCTTTCTTT.

The rearrangement links TRBV9 to TRBJ2-1; 12 bases are shared with TRBD2. V was clipped by 3 bases and J by 10 bases; unmatched bases: 11. The germline CDR1 and CDR2 sequences are SGDLS and YYNGEE. This CDR3 spans 16 amino acids. DNA for the CDR3: TGTGCCAGCAGCGCCACACTAGCGGGAGGTTCGAGGGAGCAGTTCTTC. Encoded protein: CASSATLAGGSREQFF. Filled out from reference TRBV9 and TRBJ2-1, the complete variable domain reads DSGVTQTPKHLITATGQRVTLRCSPRSGDLSVYWYQQSLDQGLQFLIQYYNGEERAKGNILERFSAQQFPDLHSELNLSSLELGDSALYFCASSATLAGGSREQFFGPGTRLTVL.

This chain joins TRBV7-8 and TRBJ1-4; no definite D call. The germline CDR1 and CDR2 sequences are SGHVS and FQNEAQ. This CDR3 contains 16 residues. Trimming removed 5 bases at V and 7 bases at J, with 20 bases between. This CDR3 is CASSLLAGTGSEKLFF. DNA of the CDR3: TGTGCCAGCAGCCTCCTTGCGGGCACGGGGAGTGAAAAACTGTTTTTT.